In its sample, the clone carrying this T cell receptor beta chain was seen a few times. These data belong to a study of blood T cell repertoires in COVID-19. Overall study: Sample material is recorded as cDNA or gDNA derived from T cells, B-cell-depleted T cells, or PBMCs.

The repertoire was sequenced with immunoSEQ multiplex PCR; TCRdb's copy has only in-frame clones and lacks some. The sample gives approximately 200,000 clones, approximately 84% of which show up once; 6.9% is in the top ten. This CDR3 has 13 residues. Germline V gene lookup returns CDR1 SGHNT and CDR2 YYREEE (reference sequence). V lost 5 bases to trimming and J lost 1 base; unmatched junction nucleotides: 3. Sequencing was carried out using peripheral blood. The origin of this receptor is a human donor with acute or convalescent COVID-19. The donor label of this sample is uncertain. The rearrangement links TRBV5-4 to TRBJ2-7; TRBD2 matches 7 bases. The CDR3 here is CASSPSGSYEQYF. The CDR3, as DNA: TGTGCCAGCAGTCCTAGCGGTTCCTACGAGCAGTACTTC.